This entry is about one T cell receptor (beta chain). Its antigen is unidentified. The sample originates from a study of cytomegalovirus exposure and HLA in healthy donors. It was with 60 Vbeta and 13 Jbeta primers that the PCR ran. In the original workflow: In a later analysis, around 11 million of 60 million to 80 million unique beta chains occurred in at least two donors. Sequenced by immunoSEQ multiplex PCR; TCRdb stores in-frame clones only, minus some. V, J and clone size were drawn from that table, and D and trimming were deduced from the DNA. The table shows approximately 140,000 clones, with 70% to 85% occurring only once. Germline CDR1 KGHSH, CDR2 LQKENI. This CDR3 contains 15 residues. Germline trimming cut 3 bases from V and 1 base from J; bases unmatched to any gene: 5. Study-level results: Per a later analysis, HLA-associated TCR beta chains showed more clonal expansion than other, equally common TCR beta chains. The listing of 150 to 200 TCR beta chains classed them as cytomegalovirus-associated. Analysis was carried out at a later point, and it linked a missense DCLRE1C variant to TCR beta V- and J-gene trimming.

Material for sequencing was PBMCs. The chain has TRBV18 and TRBJ2-5, with 7 bases that match TRBD2. The source of this sequence is a man in his forties or fifties in good health and CMV-seronegative. CDR3 in DNA: TGTGCCAGCTCACCCGGCGGGGGAACCCAAGAGACCCAGTACTTC. Its translation is CASSPGGGTQETQYF.